These T cell receptor beta chains were read from a single sample in a study of blood T cell repertoires in COVID-19. Produced via immunoSEQ multiplex PCR; TCRdb's table is partial and in-frame only. The repertoire holds around 100,000 clones, about 85% seen once, with roughly 1.5% in the top ten. The specimen was peripheral blood. The receptors were sampled from a man aged 40-49 years with acute or convalescent COVID-19. CDR3s include the opening cysteine and the closing phenylalanine or tryptophan. D genes are given only for firm matches. Where a row states a size, it is once, few, many or the class of an expanded clone; other rows omit it.

d_gene	abundance	v_gene	j_gene	len	CDR3aa	CDR3nt
TRBD2	NA	TRBV15	TRBJ2-3	18	CATSRDRASGGKEDTQYF	TGTGCCACCAGCAGAGATCGGGCTAGCGGGGGGAAGGAGGATACGCAGTATTTT
NA	NA	TRBV14	TRBJ1-1	13	CASSRQAYTEAFF	TGTGCCAGCAGCCGCCAGGCCTACACTGAAGCTTTCTTT
TRBD1	NA	TRBV11-2	TRBJ2-7	17	CASSLVNGRRGHYEQYF	TGTGCCAGCAGCTTAGTGAATGGGAGAAGGGGGCACTACGAGCAGTACTTC
NA	once	TRBV28	TRBJ2-1	14	CASRPQGMFSEQFF	TGTGCCAGCAGACCCCAGGGGATGTTTAGTGAGCAGTTCTTC
TRBD1	NA	TRBV14	TRBJ1-4	16	CASSLGQGAPGEKLFF	TGTGCCAGCAGCCTGGGACAGGGGGCCCCTGGTGAAAAACTGTTTTTT
NA	NA	TRBV5-1	TRBJ2-5	15	CASSLWGSGQETQYF	TGCGCCAGCAGCTTGTGGGGCTCGGGCCAAGAGACCCAGTACTTC
TRBD1	NA	TRBV3-1/TRBV3-2	TRBJ1-2	14	CASSRRQGNYGYTF	TGTGCCAGCAGCCGTCGACAGGGAAACTATGGCTACACCTTC
NA	once	TRBV7-9	TRBJ1-2	15	CASSPSRGSHYGYTF	TGTGCCAGCAGCCCAAGTAGGGGGTCTCACTATGGCTACACCTTC
TRBD2	NA	TRBV4-1	TRBJ2-5	16	CASSQRLAGAGETQYF	TGCGCCAGCAGCCAACGACTAGCGGGGGCCGGTGAGACCCAGTACTTC
TRBD1	NA	TRBV7-2	TRBJ1-5	15	CASSLQGARGQPQHF	TGTGCCAGCAGCCTACAGGGGGCGCGGGGACAGCCCCAGCATTTT
NA	few	TRBV6-6	TRBJ1-3	14	CASSYYGGGNTIYF	TGTGCCAGCAGTTACTACGGGGGAGGAAACACCATATATTTT
NA	NA	TRBV10-1	TRBJ2-6	20	CASSESEGLTGPFGANVLTF	TGCGCCAGCAGTGAGTCGGAAGGGCTAACAGGCCCATTCGGGGCCAACGTCCTGACTTTC
NA	NA	TRBV4-2	TRBJ2-3	15	CASSQEYSHADTQYF	TGTGCCAGCAGCCAAGAATACAGCCACGCAGATACGCAGTATTTT
NA	NA	TRBV27	TRBJ1-1	15	CASSPRDGRRAEAFF	TGTGCCAGCAGTCCCAGGGACGGGAGGAGGGCTGAAGCTTTCTTT
TRBD1	NA	TRBV7-9	TRBJ1-4	16	CASSPHPGQGQEKLFF	TGTGCCAGCAGCCCCCACCCCGGACAGGGACAGGAAAAACTGTTTTTT
TRBD2	NA	TRBV7-2	TRBJ2-5	18	CASSLVSSGTIYQETQYF	TGTGCCAGCAGCTTAGTCTCTAGCGGGACGATCTACCAAGAGACCCAGTACTTC
TRBD2	NA	TRBV28	TRBJ2-1	16	CAIQSLGGGSYNEQFF	TGTGCCATCCAATCTTTAGGCGGGGGTTCCTACAATGAGCAGTTCTTC
NA	NA	TRBV6-5	TRBJ1-3	16	CASSYAGAGAGNTIYF	TGTGCCAGCAGTTACGCAGGGGCGGGGGCTGGAAACACCATATATTTT
TRBD1	NA	TRBV18	TRBJ1-4	14	CASSTTGANEKLFF	TGTGCCAGCTCAACGACAGGGGCTAATGAAAAACTGTTTTTT
NA	NA	TRBV7-8	TRBJ2-5	11	CASSPRETQYF	TGTGCCAGCAGCCCCCGAGAGACCCAGTACTTC
TRBD2	once	TRBV30	TRBJ2-5	15	CAWSPDGGIGETQYF	TGTGCCTGGAGCCCCGACGGGGGGATAGGGGAGACCCAGTACTTC
NA	NA	TRBV7-7	TRBJ2-7	15	CASSLGSGASYEQYF	TGTGCTAGCAGCTTAGGATCTGGAGCCTCCTACGAGCAGTACTTC
TRBD2	NA	TRBV4-2	TRBJ2-1	14	CASSQDRRGAPQFF	TGTGCCAGCAGCCAAGATAGGCGGGGGGCTCCCCAGTTCTTC
TRBD2	NA	TRBV5-1	TRBJ2-5	13	CASRTSVQETQYF	TGCGCCAGCAGAACTAGCGTACAAGAGACCCAGTACTTC